This entry lists 10 T cell receptor beta chains sequenced from one sample in a study of blood T cell repertoires in COVID-19 (TCRdb year 2020). Libraries were prepared through the immunoSEQ multiplex PCR assay. The table comes from immuneACCESS by way of TCRdb, which keeps in-frame sequences with V and J called. Part of the clones is missing from these tables; in studies checked, under half for an unresolved V gene and the rest for unknown reasons. Across this sample there are over 150,000 clones, with around 94% seen only once. The top ten hold 0.76% of the sample. The sequencing sample was made of peripheral blood. The receptors derive from a man aged 30-40 years with COVID-19, enrolled during active disease.

This chain joins TRBV9 and TRBJ1-2; 8 bases map to TRBD1. The junction had 11 bases not matched to a gene; V was cut back by 3 bases and J by 4 bases. CDR1 is SGDLS, CDR2 YYNGEE, per germline. This CDR3 spans 16 amino acids. CDR3 in DNA: TGTGCCAGCAGCGAAGCCGGGACAGGTGGGCCCTATGGCTACACCTTC. This translates into CASSEAGTGGPYGYTF.

With regard to this clone: Germline is not matched at one junction end, which may reflect a read error. The chain carries TRBV19 and TRBJ1-2; D perhaps matches TRBD1 (6 bases). CDR3 length: 13 residues. CDR1 LNHDA and CDR2 SQIVND come from the germline V gene (reference sequence). CDR3 region: CASSIVDGDTLAF. Written as DNA, the CDR3 is TGTGCCAGTAGTATAGTAGACGGGGACACCCTCGCCTTC.

V usage is TRBV19 and J usage is TRBJ1-4; D unresolved. Germline CDR1 LNHDA, CDR2 SQIVND (reference sequence). Trimming pared 7 bases from V and 2 bases from J, leaving 14 bases between. The CDR3 has 15 residues. CDR3 residues: CASTRTRGTNEKLFF. CDR3 bases: TGTGCCAGTACCCGAACGCGCGGGACTAATGAAAAACTGTTTTTT.

This clone was counted between two and nine times. The chain carries TRBV18 and TRBJ1-4; D ambiguous. Germline V lookup: CDR1 KGHSH, CDR2 LQKENI. V was cut by 3 bases and J by 6 bases, with 11 bases left in between. The CDR3 covers 14 residues. This CDR3 is CASSPGRWDEKLFF. CDR3 DNA sequence: TGTGCCAGCTCACCGGGGAGGTGGGATGAAAAACTGTTTTTT.

The chain uses TRBV6-4 and TRBJ1-3, with 7 positions matching TRBD1. Germline lookup yields CDR1 MRHNA and CDR2 SNTAGT. With 2 bases clipped from V and 4 bases from J, the junction kept 2 bases outside the gene matches. There are 14 residues in the CDR3. CDR3 DNA sequence: TGTGCCAGCAGTGACGGCAGGGGGGGAAACACCATATATTTT. It codes for CASSDGRGGNTIYF.

The J gene is TRBJ2-1, the V gene TRBV7-2; 8 bases match TRBD1. Germline loops: CDR1 SGHTA, CDR2 FQGNSA. This CDR3 has 17 residues. The J segment lost 3 bases and the V segment lost 5 bases, leaving 12 bases of the junction unmatched. The CDR3 reads CASSPNPRGRYYNEQFF. In nucleotides, the CDR3 is TGTGCCAGCAGCCCCAATCCCAGGGGGCGGTACTACAATGAGCAGTTCTTC.

The chain links TRBV27 to TRBJ2-1; D is uncertain. This CDR3 region has 15 residues. CDR1 is MNHEY and CDR2 is SMNVEV in the germline V gene (reference sequence). Trimming removed 2 bases from V and 0 bases from J, with 8 bases in between. In DNA, the CDR3 is TGTGCCAGCAGTTTAGTAGTGAGCTCCTACAATGAGCAGTTCTTC. This encodes CASSLVVSSYNEQFF.

The sample holds one count of this clone. The chain uses TRBV19 and TRBJ1-5; TRBD1 matches 8 bases. J gave up 0 bases and V 4 bases, and 5 bases lay outside the gene matches. CDR1 and CDR2 (germline): LNHDA, SQIVND (reference sequence). The CDR3 spans 16 residues. The chain's CDR3 is CASSKGTGYSNQPQHF. In DNA form, the CDR3 reads TGTGCCAGTAGTAAAGGGACAGGCTATAGCAATCAGCCCCAGCATTTT.

The chain is built from TRBV15 and TRBJ1-2; D perhaps matches TRBD1 (5 bases). Trimming took 0 bases from V and 2 from J, leaving 7 bases between them. Germline V gene data show CDR1 as LNHNV and CDR2 as YYDKDF (reference sequence). CDR3 size: 14 residues. CDR3 DNA: TGTGCCACCAGCAGAGATCGGGGGAACTATGGCTACACCTTC. Translated, it gives CATSRDRGNYGYTF. Full variable domain (outside the CDR3, taken from reference TRBV15 and TRBJ1-2): DAMVIQNPRYQVTQFGKPVTLSCSQTLNHNVMYWYQQKSSQAPKLLFHYYDKDFNNEADTPDNFQSRRPNTSFCFLDIRSPGLGDTAMYLCATSRDRGNYGYTFGSGTRLTVV.

V is TRBV4-1 and J is TRBJ2-7; 9 nucleotides agree with TRBD1. Germline V gene lookup returns CDR1 MGHRA and CDR2 YSYEKL. CDR3 length: 15 amino acids. V lost 2 bases to trimming and J lost 3 bases; unmatched junction nucleotides: 5. The DNA of the CDR3 is TGCGCCAGCAGCCAATATGGACAGGGGATCTACGAGCAGTACTTC. Protein: CASSQYGQGIYEQYF.